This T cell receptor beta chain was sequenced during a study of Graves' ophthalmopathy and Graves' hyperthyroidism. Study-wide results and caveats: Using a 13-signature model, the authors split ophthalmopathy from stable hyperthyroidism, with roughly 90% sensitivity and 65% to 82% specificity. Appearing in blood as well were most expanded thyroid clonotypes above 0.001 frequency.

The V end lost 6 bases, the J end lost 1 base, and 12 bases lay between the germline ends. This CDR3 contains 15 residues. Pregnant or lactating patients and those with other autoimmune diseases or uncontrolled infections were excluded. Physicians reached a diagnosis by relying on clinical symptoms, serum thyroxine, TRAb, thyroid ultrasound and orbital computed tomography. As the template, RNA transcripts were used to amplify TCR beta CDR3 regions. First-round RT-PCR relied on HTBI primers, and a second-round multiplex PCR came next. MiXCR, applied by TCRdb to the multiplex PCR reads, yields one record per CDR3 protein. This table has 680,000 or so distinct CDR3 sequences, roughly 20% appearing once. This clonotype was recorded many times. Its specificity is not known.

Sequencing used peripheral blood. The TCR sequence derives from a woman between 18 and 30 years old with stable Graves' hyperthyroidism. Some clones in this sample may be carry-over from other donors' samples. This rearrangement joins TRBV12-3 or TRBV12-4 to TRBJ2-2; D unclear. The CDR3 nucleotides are TGTGCCAGCAGCCCCGCCAGGTTGAACACCGGGGAGCTGTTTTTT. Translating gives CASSPARLNTGELFF.